The source of this T cell receptor beta chain is a study of PD-1 blockade in classical Hodgkin lymphoma. Autologous stem cell transplantation was followed by relapse in every patient, and brentuximab vedotin exposure varied. This CDR3 comprises 15 residues. CDR1 MGHDK and CDR2 SYGVNS come from the germline V gene. Between the trimmed V and J ends, which lost 4 bases and 0 bases, there was a span of 13 bases. Details on this clone: Antigen specificity is unknown.

Study-wide results and caveats: Compared with baseline, CD4+ but not CD8+ TCR diversity had risen significantly by C4D1. Compared with healthy donors, newly diagnosed patients reportedly showed lower baseline TCR diversity. Anyone who began nivolumab under 1 year after ASCT was excluded.

Only in-frame clones appear in the TCRdb table, and some are missing; sequencing was by immunoSEQ multiplex PCR. Of some 46,000 clones in the sample, around 81% were seen once. The origin of this receptor is a human donor with classical Hodgkin lymphoma. The specimen comprised peripheral blood mononuclear cells (PBMCs), sampled before the second cycle of nivolumab. The chain employs TRBV25-1 and TRBJ2-7, with D possibly matching TRBD2 (6 bases). CDR3 nucleotides: TGTGCCAGCAGTGGGAGGGACCGATCCTCCTACGAGCAGTACTTC. It yields the protein CASSGRDRSSYEQYF.